These 27 T cell receptor beta chains share one sample of origin, sequenced in a study of Graves' ophthalmopathy and Graves' hyperthyroidism (dated by TCRdb to between 2017 and 2018). The sequencer listed for this sample is Illumina HiSeq 2000. For repertoire sequencing, TCR beta CDR3 regions were amplified from RNA transcripts. The first round of RT-PCR was done with HTBI primers and the Qiagen OneStep RT-PCR kit, and was followed by a second round of multiplex PCR, then size selection and purification. Starting from the raw public reads, TCRdb applied fastp trimming at Q25, assembled clones with MiXCR and retained in-frame beta chains. Every distinct CDR3 protein forms one entry, paired with its most common genes and DNA. The sample profile shows almost 750,000 distinct CDR3 sequences; 40% of them were found once. Together, the top ten hold 44% of the sample. The sequenced material came from peripheral blood. The receptor source for this set is an adult man with Graves' ophthalmopathy.

This clonotype was picked up many times. The chain's CDR3 is CASTLNGNTEAFF. CDR3 DNA sequence: TGTGCCAGCACCTTGAACGGAAACACTGAAGCTTTCTTT. This chain joins TRBV6-5 and TRBJ1-1; D ambiguous. Germline loops: CDR1 MNHEY, CDR2 SVGAGI. This CDR3 is built from 13 residues. V shed 7 bases and J shed 2 bases, with 11 bases lying between them.

The chain combines TRBV11-3 with TRBJ2-2; TRBD1 might be the D (5 bases). Germline V CDR1 and CDR2: SGHNT, YENEEA. The CDR3 length is 19 residues. V was cut by 5 bases and J by 3 bases, with 25 bases left in between. CDR3 sequence reads: CASSDISGAGRLDTGELFF. For the CDR3, the DNA is TGTGCCAGCAGCGATATTAGTGGTGCAGGGCGCCTCGACACCGGGGAGCTGTTTTTT.

This chain links TRBV4-2 with TRBJ2-7; 8 nucleotides line up with TRBD2. Trimming cost V 10 bases and J 5 bases; bases outside gene matches: 13. The CDR3 has 14 amino acids. Germline loops: CDR1 LGHNA, CDR2 YNFKEQ. The CDR3 loop reads CATAWSGRPHEQYF. The CDR3 DNA sequence: TGTGCCACCGCGTGGAGCGGGAGACCCCACGAGCAGTACTTC.

In the case of this clonotype: Lacking the conserved final phenylalanine or tryptophan, this CDR3 likely reflects a read error. No DNA is shown, since the ends of the CDR3 on it are uncertain; the CDR3 is the one TCRdb lists. This sequence joins TRBV9 and TRBJ1-3. Germline-derived CDR1 and CDR2 are SGDLS and YYNGEE. Including both end residues, the CDR3 is 8 amino acids long. The chain's CDR3 is CASSVVGT.

The V gene is TRBV7-4, the J gene TRBJ2-2; tentatively, D is TRBD1 or TRBD2 (5 bases each). The CDR3 totals 16 residues. Deletions cut 4 bases from V and 6 bases from J, with 18 bases between. CDR1 and CDR2 (germline): SGHVT, SQSDAQ. CDR3 coding DNA: TGTGCCAGCAGCTCCTTACGAAGGACGGGGCCCGGGGAGCTGTTTTTT. This sequence encodes CASSSLRRTGPGELFF.

This rearrangement joins TRBV2 to TRBJ2-2, with D unresolved. The V gene lost 7 bases and the J gene lost 1 base, with 7 bases spanning the gap. The CDR3 consists of 13 residues. Germline V gives CDR1 SNHLY, CDR2 FYNNEI. CDR3 nucleotides: TGTGCCAGCATAAGTGTGAACACCGGGGAGCTGTTTTTT. Its protein product is CASISVNTGELFF.

At least ten counts were recorded for this clonotype. The CDR3 sequence is CASSPGQANQETQYF. In nucleotides, the CDR3 is TGTGCCAGCAGCCCCGGACAGGCGAACCAAGAGACCCAGTACTTC. The chain combines TRBV9 with TRBJ2-5, with 7 nucleotides matching TRBD1. Germline CDR1 SGDLS, CDR2 YYNGEE. This CDR3 comprises 15 residues. The ends lost 4 bases at V and 0 bases at J; junction bases unmatched: 6.

This clonotype was seen at least ten times. The chain combines TRBV25-1 with TRBJ1-2; TRBD1 is a possible D gene (6 bases). The CDR3 spans 14 residues. The germline CDR1 and CDR2 sequences are MGHDK and SYGVNS. Trimming shortened V by 6 bases and J by 2 bases, and 13 bases separated the two germline ends. CDR3: CASREGGGNYGYTF. The CDR3 nucleotides are TGTGCCAGCAGGGAGGGGGGAGGGAACTATGGCTACACCTTC.

The chain combines TRBV7-2 with TRBJ2-3; D possibly corresponds to TRBD2 (6 bases). The V gene lost 3 bases and the J gene lost 6 bases, with 16 bases spanning the gap. Germline V gene sequence: CDR1 SGHTA, CDR2 FQGNSA. The CDR3 sequence is 15 residues long. As DNA, the CDR3 is TGTGCCAGCAGCTTGACGACTAGTGGATCGGATACGCAGTATTTT. Protein: CASSLTTSGSDTQYF.

This clonotype was counted at least ten times. V usage is TRBV29-1 and J usage is TRBJ1-1; D is unresolved. The V gene's germline CDR1 is SQVTM and CDR2 ANQGSEA. V was shortened by 8 bases and J by 2 bases, with 18 bases between the two germline ends. The length of the CDR3 is 14 residues. CDR3 nucleotide sequence: TGCAGCCTCACTATTGGATCGTTCAACACTGAAGCTTTCTTT. This sequence encodes CSLTIGSFNTEAFF.

This clonotype was counted ten times or more. The chain carries TRBV25-1 and TRBJ1-2; 8 bases line up with TRBD1. V lost 5 bases to trimming and J lost 3 bases; unmatched junction nucleotides: 8. Germline CDR1 is MGHDK and CDR2 is SYGVNS. The CDR3 totals 15 residues. The CDR3 sequence is CASSPRDRTYYGYTF. CDR3 DNA sequence: TGTGCCAGCAGTCCCCGGGACAGGACCTACTATGGCTACACCTTC.

As for this clonotype: This may arise from a read error, as a much more abundant clone is one base away. CDR3: CASSLGAGIGNQPRHF. The CDR3 DNA reads as TGTGCCAGCAGCTTGGGAGCAGGCATCGGCAATCAGCCCCGGCATTTT. The gene calls are TRBV5-5 and TRBJ1-5, with D unresolved. This CDR3 contains 16 residues. Germline V lookup: CDR1 SGHKS, CDR2 YYEKEE (reference sequence).

The chain uses TRBV10-3 and TRBJ2-2; D might be TRBD1 (7 bases). The V and J ends lost 3 bases and 4 bases respectively, with 15 bases between them. This CDR3 spans 16 amino acids. The germline V gene has CDR1 ENHRY and CDR2 SYGVKD. The CDR3 DNA reads as TGTGCCATCAGTGACAGGGGGACTCCGGGCACCGGGGAGCTGTTTTTT. Translating gives CAISDRGTPGTGELFF.

This clonotype has at least ten counts. The V and J genes are TRBV29-1 and TRBJ1-1; weak D call: TRBD1 (5 bases). V lost 5 bases to trimming and J lost 1 base, with 17 bases between them. Germline lookup yields CDR1 SQVTM and CDR2 ANQGSEA. The CDR3 runs to 15 residues. CDR3: CSVSRSWGTNTEAFF. Written as DNA, the CDR3 is TGCAGCGTTTCTCGCTCCTGGGGGACGAACACTGAAGCTTTCTTT.

This clonotype was observed a handful of times. The chain is built from TRBV29-1 and TRBJ2-5, with a possible D match to TRBD2 (6 bases). The CDR3 extends over 14 amino acids. With 7 bases removed from V and 2 bases from J, the gap between germline ends came to 17 bases. CDR1 SQVTM and CDR2 ANQGSEA come from the germline V gene. The CDR3, as DNA: TGCAGCGCCTGGGACTTTGGCGGACAAGAGACCCAGTACTTC. Amino acids: CSAWDFGGQETQYF. Looking up the rest from reference TRBV29-1 and TRBJ2-5 gives the full variable domain: SAVISQKPSRDICQRGTSLTIQCQVDSQVTMMFWYRQQPGQSLTLIATANQGSEATYESGFVIDKFPISRPNLTFSTLTVSNMSPEDSSIYLCSAWDFGGQETQYFGPGTRLLVL.

This clonotype was counted once. The chain couples TRBV19 to TRBJ1-5; TRBD1 agrees at 7 bases. The ends lost 3 bases at V and 6 bases at J; junction bases unmatched: 11. Per germline, CDR1 LNHDA and CDR2 SQIVND (reference sequence). The CDR3 consists of 16 residues. The CDR3 bases are TGTGCCAGTAGTATGGTACGAAGGGGGCGCGGTCAGCCCCAGCATTTT. As protein: CASSMVRRGRGQPQHF. Full variable domain (remainder filled in from reference TRBV19 and TRBJ1-5): DGGITQSPKYLFRKEGQNVTLSCEQNLNHDAMYWYRQDPGQGLRLIYYSQIVNDFQKGDIAEGYSVSREKKESFPLTVTSAQKNPTAFYLCASSMVRRGRGQPQHFGDGTRLSIL.

This chain uses TRBV20-1 with TRBJ1-2; possibly TRBD1 for D (5 bases). Deletions cut 1 base from V and 0 bases from J, with 9 bases between. Germline V CDR1 and CDR2: DFQATT, SNEGSKA (reference sequence). The CDR3 consists of 14 residues. CDR3 DNA sequence: TGCAGTGCTAGAGTAGACAGAACTAACTATGGCTACACCTTC. Its translation: CSARVDRTNYGYTF.

The chain carries TRBV15 and TRBJ2-7; a weak D match, TRBD2 (6 bases). Germline values: CDR1 LNHNV, CDR2 YYDKDF (reference sequence). Trimming shortened V by 0 bases and J by 7 bases, and 16 bases separated the two germline ends. The CDR3 has 15 amino acids. CDR3 residues: CATSREGGVRREQYF. For the CDR3, the DNA is TGTGCCACCAGCAGAGAAGGAGGGGTTCGGCGGGAGCAGTACTTC.

The rearrangement links TRBV10-3 to TRBJ1-6, with D possibly matching TRBD1 (5 bases). The CDR3 sequence is 16 residues long. Germline lookup yields CDR1 ENHRY and CDR2 SYGVKD. The ends were cut back, 10 bases at V and 3 bases at J, with 19 bases in the middle. In DNA, the CDR3 is TGTGCCAGCAACCCTCGGGGGAAAAACTATAATTCACCCCTCCACTTT. Its protein product is CASNPRGKNYNSPLHF.

V and J are TRBV11-2 and TRBJ1-2; 7 bases map to TRBD1. Trimming removed 5 bases from V and 4 bases from J; junction bases left unmatched: 10. Germline V gives CDR1 SGHAT, CDR2 FQNNGV. This CDR3 comprises 15 residues. CDR3 DNA: TGTGCCAGCAGCCGCCACCCAGGGGGTTCCTATGGCTACACCTTC. Its translation: CASSRHPGGSYGYTF.

Of note for this clonotype: Relative to the germline gene, one junction end is altered; a read error may explain this. DNA for the CDR3: TGCGCCAGCAGCTTGGGGGACAGGGCCAAGCTCTTC. It codes for CASSLGDRAKLF. The rearrangement links TRBV5-1 to TRBJ2-7; 9 positions agree with TRBD1. The CDR3 has 12 residues. Germline assignment: CDR1 SGHRS and CDR2 YFSETQ. Filled out from reference TRBV5-1 and TRBJ2-7, the complete variable domain reads KAGVTQTPRYLIKTRGQQVTLSCSPISGHRSVSWYQQTPGQGLQFLFEYFSETQRNKGNFPGRFSGRQFSNSRSEMNVSTLELGDSALYLCASSLGDRAKLFGPGTRLTVT.

This clonotype occurred a few times. V and J are TRBV20-1 and TRBJ2-7, with TRBD2 as a possible D gene (6 bases). V was trimmed by 3 bases and J by 0 bases, leaving 15 bases between them. The CDR3 extends over 15 amino acids. From germline, CDR1 is DFQATT and CDR2 SNEGSKA (reference sequence). In DNA, the CDR3 is TGCAGTGCTAGTGACGGCGGGACCAGCTCCTACGAGCAGTACTTC. It specifies CSASDGGTSSYEQYF.

V gene TRBV25-1 combines with J gene TRBJ2-7; D remains unclear. Germline V gene sequence: CDR1 MGHDK, CDR2 SYGVNS. This CDR3 comprises 16 residues. V lost 3 bases and J 7 bases, leaving 22 bases between the germline ends. The CDR3 nucleotides read TGTGCCAGCAGTGATCCCAGAGCGTCCTCCTACAATGAGCAGTACTTC. This translates into CASSDPRASSYNEQYF.

This clonotype was counted between two and nine times. The chain has TRBV20-1 and TRBJ2-5; 7 positions agree with TRBD1. V dropped 0 bases and J dropped 5; count of bases not matched to a gene: 9. This CDR3 spans 15 amino acids. Germline-derived CDR1 and CDR2 are DFQATT and SNEGSKA (reference sequence). The CDR3 loop reads CSARDPTGLVETQYF. CDR3 DNA sequence: TGCAGTGCTAGAGATCCGACAGGGTTGGTGGAGACCCAGTACTTC.

The chain has TRBV5-1 and TRBJ1-4; possibly TRBD1 for D (5 bases). Deletions cut 4 bases from V and 7 bases from J, with 17 bases between. CDR1 and CDR2 (germline): SGHRS, YFSETQ. The CDR3 contains 15 residues. The CDR3: CASSPLGTAAEKLFF. CDR3 nucleotide sequence: TGCGCCAGCAGCCCCCTCGGGACCGCCGCTGAAAAACTGTTTTTT.

To note about this clonotype: A junction end diverges from the germline sequence, so it may reflect a read error. The V gene is TRBV10-3, the J gene TRBJ1-1, with TRBD1 matching over 8 bases. The germline V gene encodes CDR1 ENHRY and CDR2 SYGVKD. The length of the CDR3 is 13 residues. CDR3 sequence (DNA): TGTGCCAGCAGTCGACCACAGGGGGCTGAAGCTTTCTTT. Encoded protein: CASSRPQGAEAFF.

The sample holds many counts of this clonotype. The chain joins TRBV25-1 to TRBJ1-1, with D possibly matching TRBD1 (6 bases). The CDR3 sequence is 12 residues long. Germline lookup yields CDR1 MGHDK and CDR2 SYGVNS. V was clipped by 9 bases and J by 3 bases, with 11 bases between them. This chain's CDR3 is CASRKGDTEAFF. The CDR3 region has the DNA TGTGCCAGTAGAAAGGGGGACACTGAAGCTTTCTTT.